This T cell receptor (beta chain) originates from a study of vaccination effects on CD4 cells after COVID-19. Looking at the study overall: Post-vaccine sampling occurred a median 72 days after the second dose. Whole-study results and caveats: From healthy vaccinees, only 1 of 255 vaccine-induced clones also reacted to common cold coronaviruses.

TCRdb keeps only in-frame clones here, not all; method: immunoSEQ multiplex PCR. The sample has about 28,000 clones, around four fifths seen once; the top ten hold 10% to 13%. Details on this clone: Its antigen is as yet unknown.

Viral peptide pool expansion of antigen-specific CD4+ T cells preceded sequencing in the ViraFEST assay. Once cultured for roughly ten days, the cells underwent separation to obtain CD4+ T cells. BNT162b2 vaccine or mRNA-1273 vaccine was given to participants in two doses. Neither prior SARS-CoV-2 infection nor positive nucleocapsid antibodies were present in the vaccine recipients. IL-2 at about 10 IU/ml and peptides at around 9.6 ug/ml were added to cultured PBMC, approximately 1.9 million per well. CDR3 length equals 12 residues. V lost 7 bases to trimming and J lost 8 bases, with 9 bases between them.

This TCR came from a human donor who received a COVID-19 vaccine. The starting material was CD4+ T cells from PBMCs cultured with HCoV-NL63 spike peptides, obtained after COVID-19 vaccination. The V gene is TRBV12-3 or TRBV12-4, the J gene TRBJ1-6; no clear D. The CDR3 here is CASTILDSPLHF. The CDR3 DNA is TGTGCCAGCACTATATTGGATTCACCCCTCCACTTT.